The source of this T cell receptor (beta chain) is a study of cytomegalovirus exposure and HLA in healthy donors (dated by TCRdb to the late 2010s). Some background on the complete study: A later analysis indicated that the roughly 120 validation repertoires were generated on the platform also employed for the 700 or so repertoires of the first cohort. To predict cytomegalovirus infection status, the study combined high-throughput TCR immunosequencing, statistical association of individual TCRs with disease status, and machine learning. Along with the roughly 670-subject first cohort, a separate validation cohort of over a hundred different subjects was used. The study aimed to test whether signatures of past pathogen exposure could be identified by cataloging public T cell receptors.

The donors were included in the validation cohort of 130 or so subjects, a group kept apart from the roughly 690-subject first cohort. The library came from the immunoSEQ multiplex PCR assay. As for the original processing: To diagnose cytomegalovirus status from the catalog of TCR beta chain sequences, a statistical classification framework was built. TCRdb mirrors the immuneACCESS table, restricted to in-frame sequences. Some clones are absent from its copies; in checked studies, under half trace to an unresolved V gene, and the reason for the others is unknown. From that table come the V and J calls and clone size; the DNA was used to work out D and trimming. This sample is represented by 100,000 to 120,000 clones; approximately 95% of them were singletons. 0.67% of the sample is held by the ten biggest clonotypes. What the work shows at the level of the full study, not this receptor alone: While some public TCRs were present in many individuals, most TCR sequences turned up only very rarely across donors. The authors suggested that the approach could potentially be generalized to other disease states and immunological phenotypes. In vitro tests confirmed that a few of the cytomegalovirus-associated TCR beta chains recognize cytomegalovirus antigens. Subsequent analysis determined that TCRs grouped into clusters in the first cohort also showed a tendency toward co-occurrence across the roughly 120 validation repertoires, and about 93% of cluster scores exceeded 0. Cytomegalovirus status was reported to be diagnosed by the classifier with high specificity and sensitivity in both the original and validation cohorts. All 110 or so repertoires were used to score co-occurrence in the validation cohort in a later analysis, because that analysis had no HLA typing for the cohort. The study gave a list of about 170 TCR beta chains associated with cytomegalovirus.

About this clone itself: It has no known antigen specificity. No much larger clone is present one base from it, and per-base qualities are unavailable.

From the cysteine up to the phenylalanine, the CDR3 has a length of 12 residues. Just the 36-base CDR3 DNA is kept, in frame starting at base 1. CDR1 ENHRY and CDR2 SYGVKD are derived from the germline V gene. Trimming costs V 0 bases and J 12 bases, and their ends lie 11 bases apart. The rearranged segments are TRBV10-3 and TRBJ1-1; the D gene cannot be named for sure. Sequencing was carried out using PBMCs. This TCR derives from a woman aged 18 to 35 in good health and CMV-seronegative. The DNA is TGTGCCATCAGTGAGTCAGGTGGAGAGACTTTCTTT. Its amino acids are CAISESGGETFF.